The subject of this entry is one T cell receptor beta chain. Living in 24 US areas, the participants were between about 18 and 100 years of age. Donors of Cohort 3 who recovered were those that had two negative PCRs, clearance, or symptom resolution. This sample was included in a study of blood T cell repertoires in COVID-19. In the study overall: Sample material is recorded as cDNA or gDNA derived from T cells, B-cell-depleted T cells, or PBMCs.

The germline gives CDR1 MNHEY, CDR2 SMNVEV (reference sequence). V was pared by 10 bases and J by 4 bases, with 10 bases between. This CDR3 is built from 11 residues. Using immunoSEQ multiplex PCR, the repertoire was profiled, and TCRdb retains in-frame clones only, with some absent. This sample has 200,000 to 250,000 clones, with 70% to 90% found just once. This clonotype was obtained from a man aged 30-40 years who had recovered from COVID-19. The chain joins TRBV27 to TRBJ2-5, with D possibly being TRBD1 (6 bases). The sample was PBMCs or T cells enriched from blood (not recorded which). In DNA form, the CDR3 reads TGTGCCATCGGACAGCGAGAGACCCAGTACTTC. Encoded protein: CAIGQRETQYF.